This T cell receptor (beta chain) was profiled in a study of STAT5B mutations in CD4+ large granular lymphocyte leukemia. Study-wide background: Healthy donors showed HLA-associated enrichment of the CDR3 'QG' motif. Whole-study findings and limits: 8/27 top patient clones versus 2/35 control clones were TRBV06-family. Data were not HLA-matched across samples.

The CDR3 sequence is 14 residues long. V dropped 2 bases and J dropped 5 bases, with 10 bases sitting between them. The V gene's germline CDR1 is SNHLY and CDR2 FYNNEI. Turning to this clone: The antigen remains unidentified.

This was a survey-level run. TCRdb's table, derived via immunoSEQ multiplex PCR, lists solely in-frame clones and lacks some. Of 35,000 or so clones listed, about nine tenths are singletons. The chain recombines TRBV2 with TRBJ1-5; perhaps TRBD1 as D (5 bases). This TCR was recovered from a human donor in good health. The material sequenced was CD4+ T cells from blood buffy coats. Here the CDR3 DNA reads TGTGCCAGCAGTGAAATCCAGGGCGATCAGCCCCAGCATTTT. Translated, it gives CASSEIQGDQPQHF.